Listed here is a single T cell receptor beta chain. Its antigen is not known. Amplified TCR beta CDR3 regions derived from RNA transcripts. A first-round RT-PCR of the TCR CDR3 used the HTBI primer set. TCRdb reanalysed the multiplex PCR reads using MiXCR and keeps one entry per CDR3 protein. The sample has under 450,000 distinct CDR3 sequences; roughly 14% are singletons. The entry originates in a study of T cells in Graves' hyperthyroidism and ophthalmopathy. Overall study results and limits: Prediction of ophthalmopathy progression came a median around 6 months pre-onset.

The CDR3 consists of 16 residues. With 4 bases removed from V and 0 bases from J, the gap between germline ends came to 14 bases. Germline CDR1 is SEHNR and CDR2 is FQNEAQ (reference sequence). Those with hyperthyroidism were 18 to 65 years old, newly diagnosed, and ill for under 2 months. It was uncontrolled infection, other autoimmune disease, pregnancy or lactation that excluded patients. PBMCs were derived from around 10 ml fresh peripheral blood. The sequence derives from a woman aged 18-29 years with Graves' hyperthyroidism. The chain combines TRBV7-9 with TRBJ2-3, with a possible D match to TRBD1 (6 bases). Sequencing was done on a sample of blood. The CDR3 loop reads CASSSRDISSTDTQYF. CDR3 nucleotides: TGTGCCAGCAGCTCTCGGGACATTTCTAGCACAGATACGCAGTATTTT.